The next 25 T cell receptor beta chains were all read from a single sample in a study of cytomegalovirus exposure and HLA in healthy donors. The PCR contained 60 Vbeta and 13 Jbeta primers. Assay: immunoSEQ multiplex PCR; the TCRdb copy retains only in-frame clones and omits some. The table shows 95,000 to 150,000 clones, with about 85% occurring only once. The sample was PBMCs. The receptors were gathered from a man in his fifties or sixties in good health and CMV-seronegative.

The J gene is TRBJ1-2, the V gene TRBV2; D gene uncertain. CDR1 SNHLY and CDR2 FYNNEI come from the germline V gene. Trimming cost V 1 base and J 4 bases, with 7 bases left between them. This CDR3 region has 13 residues. This CDR3 is CASSEGPLYGYTF. The CDR3, as DNA: TGTGCCAGCAGTGAAGGGCCTCTCTATGGCTACACCTTC.

V is TRBV19 and J is TRBJ2-3; TRBD2 agrees at 8 bases. CDR1 and CDR2 (germline): LNHDA, SQIVND (reference sequence). After removal of 3 bases from V and 6 bases from J, the junction contained 11 bases not matched to a gene. The CDR3 has 16 amino acids. CDR3 protein: CASSMTPAGVEDTQYF. CDR3 DNA sequence: TGTGCCAGTAGTATGACGCCAGCGGGAGTGGAGGATACGCAGTATTTT.

The CDR3 spells CASSVELFPSGNTIYF. Written as DNA, the CDR3 is TGTGCCAGCAGCGTAGAGCTATTCCCCTCTGGAAACACCATATATTTT. V is TRBV9 and J is TRBJ1-3; D ambiguous. This CDR3 is 16 amino acids long. Per germline, CDR1 SGDLS and CDR2 YYNGEE. With 0 bases removed from V and 0 bases from J, the gap between germline ends came to 10 bases.

The chain is built from TRBV4-1 and TRBJ1-2; the match to TRBD1 covers 7 bases. There are 15 residues in the CDR3. CDR1 is MGHRA and CDR2 is YSYEKL in the germline V gene. The V and J ends lost 0 bases and 5 bases, in that order; junction bases with no gene match: 6. For the CDR3, the DNA is TGCGCCAGCAGCCAAGATACAGGGGTAATATATGGCTACACCTTC. Amino acid sequence: CASSQDTGVIYGYTF.

The chain has TRBV6-5 and TRBJ1-2, with a possible D match to TRBD1 (6 bases). Trimming cost V 7 bases and J 3 bases, with 6 bases left between them. This CDR3 comprises 11 residues. The germline CDR1 and CDR2 sequences are MNHEY and SVGAGI. CDR3 amino acids: CASKGDYGYTF. Here the CDR3 DNA reads TGTGCCAGCAAGGGGGACTATGGCTACACCTTC.

The V call is TRBV7-2, the J call TRBJ1-1, with 7 bases matching TRBD1. This CDR3 region has 16 residues. V gave up 5 bases and J gave up 1 base; unmatched junction bases: 10. The V gene's germline CDR1 is SGHTA and CDR2 FQGNSA. CDR3 residues: CASSAYPTGKNTEAFF. CDR3 coding DNA: TGTGCCAGCAGCGCCTACCCGACAGGGAAGAACACTGAAGCTTTCTTT. Complete variable domain (other parts from reference TRBV7-2 and TRBJ1-1): GAGVSQSPSNKVTEKGKDVELRCDPISGHTALYWYRQSLGQGLEFLIYFQGNSAPDKSGLPSDRFSAERTGGSVSTLTIQRTQQEDSAVYLCASSAYPTGKNTEAFFGQGTRLTVV.

Regarding this clone: In the same sample, other DNA sequences code for this CDR3. The chain employs TRBV19 and TRBJ1-1; 9 bases agree with TRBD1. This CDR3 is built from 15 residues. Germline assignment: CDR1 LNHDA and CDR2 SQIVND (reference sequence). With V trimmed by 6 bases and J by 0 bases, 5 bases remained unmatched. The CDR3: CASRDRGSMNTEAFF. The DNA of the CDR3 is TGTGCCAGTAGGGACAGGGGTTCTATGAACACTGAAGCTTTCTTT.

V gene TRBV28 combines with J gene TRBJ1-1; the D gene is possibly TRBD1 (5 bases). CDR1 and CDR2 from the germline V gene are MDHEN and SYDVKM. The ends were cut back, 6 bases at V and 5 bases at J, with 7 bases in the middle. There are 11 residues in the CDR3. CDR3 nucleotide sequence: TGTGCCAGCAGGGGGGGGACTGAAGCTTTCTTT. Translation: CASRGGTEAFF.

The CDR3 DNA is TGCGCCAGCTACGGACAGGAGTACGAGCAGTACTTC. It encodes CASYGQEYEQYF. V gene TRBV10-2 combines with J gene TRBJ2-7, with 7 bases identical to TRBD1. CDR3 size: 12 residues. V gave up 8 bases and J gave up 4 bases; unmatched junction bases: 5. The germline CDR1 and CDR2 sequences are WSHSY and SAAADI.

V gene TRBV5-4 combines with J gene TRBJ1-1, with D perhaps matching TRBD1 (6 bases). The V end lost 0 bases, the J end lost 4 bases, and 13 bases lay between the germline ends. The CDR3 has 15 amino acids. The V gene's germline CDR1 is SGHNT and CDR2 YYREEE (reference sequence). The CDR3 DNA reads as TGTGCCAGCAGCTTGGATCGGACAGCACTCACTGAAGCTTTCTTT. Translation: CASSLDRTALTEAFF.

V and J are TRBV30 and TRBJ2-7; D remains unclear. CDR3 length: 12 amino acids. Trimming took off 4 bases at V and 7 bases at J, with 14 bases between the two ends. Germline-derived CDR1 and CDR2 are GTSNPN and SVGIG (reference sequence). The CDR3 reads CAWTDPGKEQYF. CDR3 coding DNA: TGTGCCTGGACCGATCCAGGAAAAGAGCAGTACTTC. The full variable domain, its missing parts supplied by reference TRBV30 and TRBJ2-7, is SQTIHQWPATLVQPVGSPLSLECTVEGTSNPNLYWYRQAAGRGLQLLFYSVGIGQISSEVPQNLSASRPQDRQFILSSKKLLLSDSGFYLCAWTDPGKEQYFGPGTRLTVT.

Comment on this clone: An end of the junction differs from the germline gene, which may be a read error. The chain has TRBV6-1 and TRBJ1-1; no firm D call. The CDR3 runs 13 residues. Germline values: CDR1 MNHNS, CDR2 SASEGT. Here the CDR3 reads CAGAQRLNTETFF. DNA of the CDR3: TGTGCCGGAGCTCAACGTTTGAACACTGAAACTTTCTTT.

The chain uses TRBV7-9 and TRBJ1-2; D is ambiguous. With 3 bases removed from V and 4 bases from J, the gap between germline ends came to 12 bases. CDR3 length: 14 residues. Germline V lookup: CDR1 SEHNR, CDR2 FQNEAQ (reference sequence). CDR3 sequence: CASSFSRRSYGYTF. The CDR3 nucleotides are TGTGCCAGCAGCTTCTCCCGTCGCAGCTATGGCTACACCTTC.

The chain links TRBV28 to TRBJ1-1, with 9 bases identical to TRBD1. V lost 6 bases, J lost 1 base, and 3 bases stayed unmatched. The germline CDR1 and CDR2 sequences are MDHEN and SYDVKM. This CDR3 has 14 amino acids. In DNA, the CDR3 is TGTGCCAGCAGGAGGGACAGGGAGAACACTGAAGCTTTCTTT. Translated: CASRRDRENTEAFF.

This clone has a handful of counts. The gene calls are TRBV7-9 and TRBJ2-3; the match to TRBD2 covers 11 bases. Germline values: CDR1 SEHNR, CDR2 FQNEAQ (reference sequence). V gave up 5 bases and J gave up 2 bases; unmatched junction bases: 12. CDR3 length: 18 amino acids. CDR3 amino acids: CASSKTSGDLFSTDTQYF. CDR3 DNA sequence: TGTGCCAGCAGCAAGACTAGCGGGGACCTCTTTTCCACAGATACGCAGTATTTT.

This rearrangement joins TRBV15 to TRBJ1-1, with D unclear. The germline CDR1 and CDR2 sequences are LNHNV and YYDKDF (reference sequence). V was trimmed by 0 bases and J by 1 base, leaving 9 bases between them. CDR3 length: 15 amino acids. The CDR3 nucleotides read TGTGCCACCAGCAGAGACCCCGCAGGGAACACTGAAGCTTTCTTT. It yields the protein CATSRDPAGNTEAFF.

This chain uses TRBV6-5 with TRBJ2-7, with a weak D call TRBD1 (5 bases). V shed 4 bases and J shed 3 bases, with 13 bases lying between them. Germline V gives CDR1 MNHEY, CDR2 SVGAGI. This CDR3 is 14 amino acids long. CDR3 bases: TGTGCCAGCAGTTCGACAGCTAAAGGCTACGAGCAGTACTTC. Residues: CASSSTAKGYEQYF.

This chain connects TRBV4-2 to TRBJ2-2, with no clear D. Germline assignment: CDR1 LGHNA and CDR2 YNFKEQ. V was shortened by 0 bases and J by 4 bases, with 6 bases between the two germline ends. The CDR3 has 14 residues. CDR3 amino acids: CASSQDIGTGELFF. The CDR3 DNA reads as TGTGCCAGCAGCCAAGACATCGGCACCGGGGAGCTGTTTTTT.

This clone was found once. This CDR3 reads CASEILRGGLFGTNEKLFF. CDR3 bases: TGTGCTAGTGAAATACTACGGGGGGGGCTTTTCGGAACTAATGAAAAACTGTTTTTT. The chain combines TRBV12-5 with TRBJ1-4, with D maybe TRBD1 (6 bases). Germline CDR1 LGHNT, CDR2 FRNRAP. The V end was cut by 7 bases, the J end by 1 base, with 25 bases between. This CDR3 spans 19 amino acids.

The chain couples TRBV5-1 to TRBJ2-2; possible D gene TRBD2, 6 bases. V dropped 6 bases and J dropped 3 bases, with 15 bases sitting between them. Per the germline V gene, CDR1 is SGHRS and CDR2 is YFSETQ. This CDR3 comprises 15 residues. In DNA form, the CDR3 reads TGCGCCAGCAACCCCGCGGGGAAGGACACCGGGGAGCTGTTTTTT. Protein: CASNPAGKDTGELFF.

This chain uses TRBV6-5 with TRBJ2-7; 8 nucleotides align to TRBD2. CDR3 length: 15 amino acids. CDR1 is MNHEY, CDR2 SVGAGI, per germline. V dropped 6 bases and J dropped 4; count of bases not matched to a gene: 11. The DNA of the CDR3 is TGTGCCAGCAGCCGGGGGGGTGGCGATATATACGAGCAGTACTTC. It codes for CASSRGGGDIYEQYF.

The CDR3 nucleotides read TGTGCCAGCAGTTACACAGGGGATTTTAACTATGGCTACACCTTC. Amino acid sequence: CASSYTGDFNYGYTF. V usage is TRBV28 and J usage is TRBJ1-2, with 7 bases fitting TRBD1. Germline CDR1 reads MDHEN; CDR2 reads SYDVKM. V lost 4 bases and J lost 1; bases outside the gene matches: 6. This CDR3 has 15 amino acids.

V and J are TRBV6-1 and TRBJ2-7, with a weak D call TRBD1 (6 bases). CDR1 and CDR2 (germline): MNHNS, SASEGT. There are 14 residues in the CDR3. V was clipped by 10 bases and J by 1 base, with 17 bases between them. CDR3 sequence (DNA): TGTGCCATCATCCAAGACGGGACATCCTACGAGCAGTACTTC. As protein: CAIIQDGTSYEQYF.

CDR3 sequence (DNA): TGCGCCAGCTCTAACGCCGAGAACAGAATCGGAGGCACTGAAGCTTTCTTT. Translating gives CASSNAENRIGGTEAFF. V is TRBV5-1 and J is TRBJ1-1, with unresolved D. The V and J ends lost 7 bases and 4 bases respectively, with 26 bases between them. Germline-derived CDR1 and CDR2 are SGHRS and YFSETQ. The CDR3 consists of 17 residues.

The chain combines TRBV29-1 with TRBJ2-2; D is possibly TRBD2 (6 bases). The CDR3 is 14 amino acids. V lost 4 bases, J lost 0 bases, and 9 bases lay in between. Germline-derived CDR1 and CDR2 are SQVTM and ANQGSEA. The CDR3 bases are TGCAGCGTTGGGGGCGGGACGAACACCGGGGAGCTGTTTTTT. It yields the protein CSVGGGTNTGELFF.